Below are 2 T cell receptor beta chains sequenced from a single sample in a study of blood T cell repertoires in COVID-19. The assay was immunoSEQ multiplex PCR, and TCRdb's table has in-frame clones only and misses some. The sample holds some 190,000 clones, under 80% seen once. The sequencing input was PBMCs or T cells enriched from blood (not recorded which). The receptors shown here come from a woman in her 50s with acute COVID-19.

This clone has just one count. CDR3 sequence (DNA): TGCGCCACCCGGGAAGGGGGCGACCATAGCAATCAGCCCCAGCATTTT. Amino acid sequence: CATREGGDHSNQPQHF. The chain uses TRBV5-1 and TRBJ1-5; 7 positions match TRBD1. Germline CDR1 reads SGHRS; CDR2 reads YFSETQ. The trim removed 9 bases at V and 0 bases at J, leaving 12 bases unmatched. CDR3 length equals 16 residues.

This chain joins TRBV29-1 and TRBJ1-2, with D possibly being TRBD1 (5 bases). This CDR3 contains 14 residues. V lost 4 bases and J lost 8, with 20 bases in between. Germline CDR1 is SQVTM and CDR2 is ANQGSEA. The CDR3 nucleotides are TGCAGCGTTGTTCCGGGGCAGGGACTGGGCGGCTACACCTTC. It specifies CSVVPGQGLGGYTF.